The next 20 T cell receptor beta chains were all read from a single sample in a study of cytomegalovirus exposure and HLA in healthy donors. TCRdb keeps only in-frame clones here, not all; method: immunoSEQ multiplex PCR. The data contain 150,000 or so clones, 80% to 90% of them seen just once; the ten biggest clones take up about 6.6%. The sequenced sample consisted of PBMCs. These receptors came from a woman aged 25 to 45 in good health and CMV-seropositive.

The chain combines TRBV2 with TRBJ2-7; TRBD1 might be the D (6 bases). V was pared by 10 bases and J by 0 bases, with 16 bases between. Germline V gene data show CDR1 as SNHLY and CDR2 as FYNNEI. CDR3 length equals 14 residues. The DNA of the CDR3 is TGTGCCACCAGGGGTAGCCTTCGCTCCTACGAGCAGTACTTC. This encodes CATRGSLRSYEQYF.

CDR3 residues: CASIIGGSPYEQYF. CDR3 sequence (DNA): TGTGCCAGCATTATAGGGGGCAGTCCTTACGAGCAGTACTTC. This chain joins TRBV2 and TRBJ2-7, with TRBD1 matching 7 bases. Germline CDR1 SNHLY, CDR2 FYNNEI. J lost 4 bases, V lost 7 bases, and 10 bases had no gene match. This CDR3 is 14 amino acids long.

This chain links TRBV10-1 with TRBJ2-7; no firm D call. CDR3 length: 11 amino acids. V was clipped by 5 bases and J by 7 bases, with 9 bases between them. Germline CDR1 WNHNN, CDR2 SYGVQD (reference sequence). CDR3 residues: CASSPGVEQYF. The CDR3 nucleotides read TGCGCCAGCAGTCCCGGAGTAGAGCAGTACTTC.

The chain uses TRBV9 and TRBJ2-3; D is uncertain. This CDR3 contains 14 residues. V was cut by 0 bases and J by 0 bases, with 5 bases left in between. From germline, CDR1 is SGDLS and CDR2 YYNGEE. This CDR3 reads CASSVAPSTDTQYF. The CDR3 nucleotides are TGTGCCAGCAGCGTAGCCCCTAGCACAGATACGCAGTATTTT.

This chain joins TRBV11-2 and TRBJ2-5, with 8 nucleotides matching TRBD1. J was trimmed by 3 bases and V by 5 bases; bases with no gene match: 8. CDR1 is SGHAT, CDR2 FQNNGV, per germline. This CDR3 spans 15 amino acids. CDR3 sequence (DNA): TGTGCCAGCAGCCATGGGGCAGGGGGCAAAGAGACCCAGTACTTC. Translation: CASSHGAGGKETQYF.

J is TRBJ2-3 and V is TRBV2; TRBD2 matches at 10 bases. Losses at the gene ends were 2 bases for V and 5 bases for J; bases not matched to a gene: 4. The CDR3 is made up of 15 amino acids. In germline, CDR1 is SNHLY, CDR2 FYNNEI. The CDR3 region has the DNA TGTGCCAGCAGTGAACGGCTAGCGGGAGTAGATACGCAGTATTTT. Translating it yields CASSERLAGVDTQYF.

The J gene is TRBJ2-1, the V gene TRBV6-5, with a tentative D call TRBD1 (6 bases). CDR3 size: 15 residues. Germline V lookup: CDR1 MNHEY, CDR2 SVGAGI. The V end was cut by 0 bases, the J end by 5 bases, with 11 bases between. CDR3 region: CASSYSGGRHNEQFF. The DNA of the CDR3 is TGTGCCAGCAGTTACTCAGGGGGACGTCACAATGAGCAGTTCTTC.

This clone has just one count. The J gene is TRBJ2-5, the V gene TRBV7-2; 8 bases are shared with TRBD1. Germline lookup yields CDR1 SGHTA and CDR2 FQGNSA. Trimming removed 7 bases from V and 2 bases from J; junction bases left unmatched: 9. The CDR3 extends over 15 amino acids. For the CDR3, the DNA is TGTGCCAGCACCCGAGGACAGGGAAGACAAGAGACCCAGTACTTC. This sequence encodes CASTRGQGRQETQYF.

The gene calls are TRBV2 and TRBJ2-7; D remains unclear. V was pared by 7 bases and J by 3 bases, with 13 bases between. Germline V gene data show CDR1 as SNHLY and CDR2 as FYNNEI. The CDR3 loop spans 13 amino acids. CDR3 region: CASNGGTNYEQYF. For the CDR3, the DNA is TGTGCCAGCAACGGCGGAACGAACTACGAGCAGTACTTC.

The chain has TRBV28 and TRBJ1-2, with TRBD1 as a possible D gene (5 bases). The CDR3 consists of 14 residues. Germline V gene data show CDR1 as MDHEN and CDR2 as SYDVKM. Trimming removed 4 bases at V and 4 bases at J, with 13 bases between. CDR3 bases: TGTGCCAGCAGTTCGGGACTCGGGTTCTATGGCTACACCTTC. This gives the protein CASSSGLGFYGYTF.

This rearrangement joins TRBV9 to TRBJ2-1; D not certain. This CDR3 has 17 residues. Germline assignment: CDR1 SGDLS and CDR2 YYNGEE. Trimming took 1 base from V and 0 from J, leaving 14 bases between them. CDR3 nucleotide sequence: TGTGCCAGCAGCGTATGGAGCGCCGCGAGCTCCTACAATGAGCAGTTCTTC. Translated, it gives CASSVWSAASSYNEQFF. Filled out from reference TRBV9 and TRBJ2-1, the complete variable domain reads DSGVTQTPKHLITATGQRVTLRCSPRSGDLSVYWYQQSLDQGLQFLIQYYNGEERAKGNILERFSAQQFPDLHSELNLSSLELGDSALYFCASSVWSAASSYNEQFFGPGTRLTVL.

The genes are TRBV19 and TRBJ1-4; 7 bases match TRBD1. This CDR3 is 16 amino acids long. CDR1 is LNHDA, CDR2 SQIVND, per germline (reference sequence). Trimming took 2 bases from V and 3 from J; bases not matched to a gene: 6. CDR3 nucleotide sequence: TGTGCCAGTAGTATACGGACAGGAGGGGCTAATGAAAAACTGTTTTTT. Its translation: CASSIRTGGANEKLFF.

The V and J genes are TRBV6-5 and TRBJ1-2, with 7 bases identical to TRBD1. CDR3 length equals 14 residues. Unmatched junction bases numbered 12, after V lost 4 bases and J lost 10 bases. Germline CDR1 and CDR2: MNHEY and SVGAGI. CDR3 nucleotides: TGTGCCAGCAGTTCGATTACCGGGACAGCTTCCTACACCTTC. Protein: CASSSITGTASYTF.

Note on this clone: This may be a read error, as it is one base from a much larger clone. CDR3 region: CASTGTGGTDTQYF. As DNA, the CDR3 is TGTGCCAGCACCGGGACAGGGGGCACAGATACGCAGTATTTT. The chain uses TRBV6-5 and TRBJ2-3; TRBD1 aligns across 10 bases. The CDR3 extends over 14 amino acids. Germline lookup yields CDR1 MNHEY and CDR2 SVGAGI. Unmatched junction bases numbered 2, after V lost 7 bases and J lost 1 base.

The genes are TRBV5-1 and TRBJ2-1, with D tentatively TRBD2 (6 bases). Trimming took off 3 bases at V and 6 bases at J, with 7 bases between the two ends. The CDR3 contains 12 residues. CDR1 and CDR2 from the germline V gene are SGHRS and YFSETQ. The CDR3 loop is CASSWDSNEQFF. Written as DNA, the CDR3 is TGCGCCAGCAGCTGGGACTCCAATGAGCAGTTCTTC.

About this clone itself: Other nucleotide sequences from this sample produce the same CDR3. This sequence joins TRBV6-5 and TRBJ2-7; no definite D call. The V end was cut by 3 bases, the J end by 2 bases, with 5 bases between. Germline assignment: CDR1 MNHEY and CDR2 SVGAGI. This CDR3 has 12 amino acids. For the CDR3, the DNA is TGTGCCAGCAGTTATAGCCCCTACGAGCAGTACTTC. This codes for CASSYSPYEQYF.

This chain joins TRBV5-6 and TRBJ1-6, with D uncertain. The germline CDR1 and CDR2 sequences are SGHDT and YYEEEE. Between the trimmed V and J ends, which lost 2 bases and 10 bases, there was a span of 25 bases. This CDR3 spans 18 amino acids. As DNA, the CDR3 is TGTGCCAGCAGCTTCCGGTTAGGGTCCGCGGGATTTGGGTCACCCCTCCACTTT. Translated, it gives CASSFRLGSAGFGSPLHF.

This clone has only a few counts. The rearrangement joins TRBV16 to TRBJ1-1; D unresolved. The CDR3 consists of 11 residues. Trimming pared 4 bases from V and 10 bases from J, leaving 10 bases between. Germline V gene sequence: CDR1 KGHSY, CDR2 FQNENV. CDR3 DNA: TGTGCCAGCAGCCTTTCATGGAGAGCTTTCTTT. Its translation is CASSLSWRAFF.

The CDR3: CASSYDRNNEQFF. The CDR3, as DNA: TGTGCCAGCAGTTACGATAGAAACAATGAGCAGTTCTTC. The chain combines TRBV6-5 with TRBJ2-1; unclear D gene. The V end lost 2 bases, the J end lost 5 bases, and 7 bases lay between the germline ends. Germline-derived CDR1 and CDR2 are MNHEY and SVGAGI. There are 13 residues in the CDR3.

The V gene is TRBV6-6, the J gene TRBJ1-4, with D uncertain. The V end was cut by 3 bases, the J end by 8 bases, with 19 bases between. Per germline, CDR1 MNHNY and CDR2 SVGAGI (reference sequence). The CDR3 spans 16 residues. CDR3 nucleotide sequence: TGTGCCAGCAGTTATGTCCGTGTAGCTCTGCCCGAAAAACTGTTTTTT. As protein: CASSYVRVALPEKLFF.